This TCR beta chain derives from a study of radiation and T cells in renal cell carcinoma. At the level of the study: Nephrectomy followed 15 Gy stereotactic body radiation by 4 weeks.

The CDR3 contains 17 residues. From germline, CDR1 is SGHKS and CDR2 YYEKEE (reference sequence). V lost 4 bases, J lost 1 base, and 13 bases stayed unmatched. Profiling relied on immunoSEQ multiplex PCR, and the TCRdb table lists in-frame clones only, not all of them. The table lists 130,000 or so clones, approximately 87% of them singletons. Described time point: baseline pretreatment blood. Specified treatment: 15 Gy SBRT to primary tumor, nephrectomy 4 weeks later. The source is a woman aged 45 to 65 with renal cell carcinoma. This sample comprised blood, obtained from a patient whose treatment included radiotherapy and nephrectomy. The chain uses TRBV5-5 and TRBJ1-1, with 7 bases matching TRBD1. DNA of the CDR3: TGTGCCAGCAGCCCGGTAGGTAGGGGGCGCCGGAACACTGAAGCTTTCTTT. Translated: CASSPVGRGRRNTEAFF.